This T cell receptor beta chain was observed in a study of T cell clonotyping in hematopoietic cell transplantation. Generated by immunoSEQ multiplex PCR, the TCRdb table keeps only in-frame clones and is missing some. The sample consists of approximately 70,000 clones, approximately 94% of them appearing once. This CDR3 is 13 amino acids long. The germline gives CDR1 SGHRS, CDR2 YFSETQ. Germline trimming cut 0 bases from V and 7 bases from J; bases unmatched to any gene: 4. Notes on the study in general: Without cell sorting, CD4 versus CD8 contributions remain unresolved. After transplant, recipient diversity fell while pathologically expanded clonotypes grew through day 180. Broader posttransplant TCR repertoire diversity was predicted by graft donor and pretransplant recipient Inverse Simpson Index values. At the given depth, recipient repertoires were over 95% de novo clonotypes.

For this clone: Its matching antigen is unknown.

V gene TRBV5-1 combines with J gene TRBJ2-7; 7 bases fit TRBD1. This TCR came from a man aged 45-65 years in good health. Some clones in this sample may be carry-over from other donors' samples. The source material was peripheral blood mononuclear cells. The CDR3 sequence is CASSLEGAAEQYF. CDR3 bases: TGCGCCAGCAGCTTGGAGGGGGCAGCGGAGCAGTACTTC.